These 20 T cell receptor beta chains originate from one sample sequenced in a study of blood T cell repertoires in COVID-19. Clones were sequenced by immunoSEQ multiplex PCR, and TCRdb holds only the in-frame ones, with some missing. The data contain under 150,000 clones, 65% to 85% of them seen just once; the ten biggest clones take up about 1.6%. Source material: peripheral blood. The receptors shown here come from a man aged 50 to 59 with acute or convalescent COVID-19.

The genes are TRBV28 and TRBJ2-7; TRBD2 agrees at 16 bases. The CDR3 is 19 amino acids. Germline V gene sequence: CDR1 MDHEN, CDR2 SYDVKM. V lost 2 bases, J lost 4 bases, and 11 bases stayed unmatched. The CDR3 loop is CASSLPGLAGGPGKYEQYF. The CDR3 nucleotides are TGTGCCAGCAGTTTACCGGGACTAGCGGGGGGGCCAGGTAAGTACGAGCAGTACTTC. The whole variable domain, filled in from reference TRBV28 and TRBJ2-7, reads DVKVTQSSRYLVKRTGEKVFLECVQDMDHENMFWYRQDPGLGLRLIYFSYDVKMKEKGDIPEGYSVSREKKERFSLILESASTNQTSMYLCASSLPGLAGGPGKYEQYFGPGTRLTVT.

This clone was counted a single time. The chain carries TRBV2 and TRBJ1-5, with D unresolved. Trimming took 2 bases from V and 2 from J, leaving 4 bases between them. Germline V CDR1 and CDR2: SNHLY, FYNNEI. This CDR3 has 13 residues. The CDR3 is CASSELGNQPQHF. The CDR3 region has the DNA TGTGCCAGCAGTGAACTAGGCAATCAGCCCCAGCATTTT.

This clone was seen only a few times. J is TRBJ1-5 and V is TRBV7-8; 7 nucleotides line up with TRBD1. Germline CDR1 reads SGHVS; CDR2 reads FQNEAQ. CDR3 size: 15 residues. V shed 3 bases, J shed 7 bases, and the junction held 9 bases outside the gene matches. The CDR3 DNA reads TGTGCCAGCAGCTTGGCACACAGGGGTAAGCAGCCCCAGCATTTT. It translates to CASSLAHRGKQPQHF. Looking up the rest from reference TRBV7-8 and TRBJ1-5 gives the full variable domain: GAGVSQSPRYKVAKRGQDVALRCDPISGHVSLFWYQQALGQGPEFLTYFQNEAQLDKSGLPSDRFFAERPEGSVSTLKIQRTQQEDSAVYLCASSLAHRGKQPQHFGDGTRLSIL.

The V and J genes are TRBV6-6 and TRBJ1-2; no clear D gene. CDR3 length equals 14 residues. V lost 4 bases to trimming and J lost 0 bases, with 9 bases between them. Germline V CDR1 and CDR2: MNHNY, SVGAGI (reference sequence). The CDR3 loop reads CASSFAVANYGYTF. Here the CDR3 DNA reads TGTGCCAGCAGTTTCGCGGTAGCTAACTATGGCTACACCTTC.

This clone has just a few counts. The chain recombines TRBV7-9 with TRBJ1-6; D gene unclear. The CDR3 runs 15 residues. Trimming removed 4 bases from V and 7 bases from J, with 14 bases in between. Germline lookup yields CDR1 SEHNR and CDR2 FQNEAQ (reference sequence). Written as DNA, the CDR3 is TGTGCCAGCAGCTGGGCAGACCTCCGGAATTCACCCCTCCACTTT. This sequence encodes CASSWADLRNSPLHF.

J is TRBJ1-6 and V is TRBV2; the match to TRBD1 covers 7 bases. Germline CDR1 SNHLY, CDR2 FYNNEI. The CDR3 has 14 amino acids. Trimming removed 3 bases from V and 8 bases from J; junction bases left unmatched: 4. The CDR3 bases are TGTGCCAGCAGTGAGGAAACAGGGGATTCACCCCTCCACTTT. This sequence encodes CASSEETGDSPLHF.

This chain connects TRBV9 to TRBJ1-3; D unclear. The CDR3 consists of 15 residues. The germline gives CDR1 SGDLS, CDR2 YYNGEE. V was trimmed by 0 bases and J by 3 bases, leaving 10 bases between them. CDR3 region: CASSVEAGIGNTIYF. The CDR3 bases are TGTGCCAGCAGCGTAGAGGCAGGCATTGGAAACACCATATATTTT.

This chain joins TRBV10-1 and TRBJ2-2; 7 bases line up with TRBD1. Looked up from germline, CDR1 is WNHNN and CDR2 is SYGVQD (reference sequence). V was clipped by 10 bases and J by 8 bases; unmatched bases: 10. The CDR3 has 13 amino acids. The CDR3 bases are TGCGCCACCGGGACAGAGGATCGGGGGGAGCTGTTTTTT. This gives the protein CATGTEDRGELFF.

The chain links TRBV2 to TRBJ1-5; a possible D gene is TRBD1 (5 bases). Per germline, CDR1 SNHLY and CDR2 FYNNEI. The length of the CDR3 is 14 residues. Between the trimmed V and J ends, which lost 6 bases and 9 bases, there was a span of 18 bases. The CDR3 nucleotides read TGTGCCAGCAGGCAGGGAGGAACTGATCGGCCCCAGCATTTT. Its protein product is CASRQGGTDRPQHF.

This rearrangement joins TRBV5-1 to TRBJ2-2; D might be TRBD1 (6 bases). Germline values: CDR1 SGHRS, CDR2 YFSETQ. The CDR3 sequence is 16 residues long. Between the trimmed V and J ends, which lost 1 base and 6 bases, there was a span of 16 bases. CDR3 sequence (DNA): TGCGCCAGCAGCTTGAATACAGGGCTGGGTTCCGGGGAGCTGTTTTTT. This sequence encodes CASSLNTGLGSGELFF.

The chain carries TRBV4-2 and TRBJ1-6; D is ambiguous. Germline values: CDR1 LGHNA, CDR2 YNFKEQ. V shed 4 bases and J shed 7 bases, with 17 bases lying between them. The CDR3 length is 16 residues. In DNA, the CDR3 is TGTGCCAGCAGCCGACGACCGGGAGGTGAAAATTCACCCCTCCACTTT. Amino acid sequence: CASSRRPGGENSPLHF.

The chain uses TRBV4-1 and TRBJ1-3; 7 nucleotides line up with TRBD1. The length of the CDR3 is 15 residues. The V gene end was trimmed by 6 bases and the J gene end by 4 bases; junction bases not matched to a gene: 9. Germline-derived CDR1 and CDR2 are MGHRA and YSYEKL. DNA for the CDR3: TGCGCCAGCAGTCCGCCAGCCAGGGGGGGAAACACCATATATTTT. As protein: CASSPPARGGNTIYF.

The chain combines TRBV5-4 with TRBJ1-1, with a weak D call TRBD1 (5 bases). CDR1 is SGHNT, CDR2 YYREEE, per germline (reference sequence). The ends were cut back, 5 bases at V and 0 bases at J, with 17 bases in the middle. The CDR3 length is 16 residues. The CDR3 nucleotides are TGTGCCAGCAGTCGAGACACCAGGGTGTTGAACACTGAAGCTTTCTTT. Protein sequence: CASSRDTRVLNTEAFF.

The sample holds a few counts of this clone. The CDR3: CASSQGYRMNTGELFF. In nucleotides, the CDR3 is TGTGCCAGCAGCCAAGGATACAGGATGAACACCGGGGAGCTGTTTTTT. This chain uses TRBV16 with TRBJ2-2; D possibly corresponds to TRBD1 (5 bases). V was clipped by 2 bases and J by 1 base, with 11 bases between them. Germline V gene data show CDR1 as KGHSY and CDR2 as FQNENV. The CDR3 consists of 16 residues.

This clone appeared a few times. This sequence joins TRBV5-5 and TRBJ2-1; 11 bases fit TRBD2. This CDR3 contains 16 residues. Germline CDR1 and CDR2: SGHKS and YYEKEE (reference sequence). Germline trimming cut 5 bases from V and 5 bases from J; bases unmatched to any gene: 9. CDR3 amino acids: CASSRTGTSGNNEQFF. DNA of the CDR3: TGTGCCAGCAGTAGAACCGGGACTAGCGGTAACAATGAGCAGTTCTTC.

The CDR3 protein is CASSSDSYGYTF. For the CDR3, the DNA is TGCGCCAGCAGCTCAGACAGCTATGGCTACACCTTC. V is TRBV5-1 and J is TRBJ1-2, with D maybe TRBD1 (5 bases). The CDR3 length is 12 residues. Per germline, CDR1 SGHRS and CDR2 YFSETQ. The V end was cut by 3 bases, the J end by 4 bases, with 7 bases between.

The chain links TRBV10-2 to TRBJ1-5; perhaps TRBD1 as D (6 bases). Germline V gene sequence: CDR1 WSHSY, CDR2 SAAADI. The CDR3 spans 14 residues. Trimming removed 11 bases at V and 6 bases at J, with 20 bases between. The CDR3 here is CAPREGGGGQPQHF. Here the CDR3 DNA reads TGCGCCCCCAGGGAAGGGGGGGGAGGTCAGCCCCAGCATTTT.

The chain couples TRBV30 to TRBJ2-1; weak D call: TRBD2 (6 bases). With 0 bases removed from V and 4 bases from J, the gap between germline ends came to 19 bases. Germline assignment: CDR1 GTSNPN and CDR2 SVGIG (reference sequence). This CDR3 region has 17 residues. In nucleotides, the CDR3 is TGTGCCTGGAGTGTACGTTATCGGCTAGCGCAGTACAATGAGCAGTTCTTC. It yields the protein CAWSVRYRLAQYNEQFF.

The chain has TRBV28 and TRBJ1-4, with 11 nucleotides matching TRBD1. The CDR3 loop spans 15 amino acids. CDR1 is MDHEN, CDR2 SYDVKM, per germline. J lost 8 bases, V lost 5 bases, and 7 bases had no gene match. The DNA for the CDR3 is TGTGCCAGCAGTATCGGGACAGGGGGACACGAAAAACTGTTTTTT. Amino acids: CASSIGTGGHEKLFF.

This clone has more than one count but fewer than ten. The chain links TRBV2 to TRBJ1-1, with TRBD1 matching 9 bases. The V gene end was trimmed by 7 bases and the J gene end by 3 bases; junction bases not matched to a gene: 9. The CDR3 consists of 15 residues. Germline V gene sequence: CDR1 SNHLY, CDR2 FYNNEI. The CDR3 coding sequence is TGTGCCAGCAATATAGCGACAGGGGGTTACACTGAAGCTTTCTTT. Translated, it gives CASNIATGGYTEAFF.